This TCR beta chain emerged from a study of T cell repertoires in ileal Crohn's disease. This clone was detected only a few times. What it binds is unknown. The repertoire was sequenced with immunoSEQ multiplex PCR; TCRdb's copy has only in-frame clones and lacks some. Altogether thousands of clones are present, 76% being singletons, with the ten largest covering 16%. In germline, CDR1 is SNHLY, CDR2 FYNNEI. The trim removed 4 bases at V and 6 bases at J, leaving 6 bases unmatched. The CDR3 has 15 amino acids. Study-level findings and limits: Compared with CD4 T cells, sorted CD8 cells carried more expanded clones. Active smokers at surgery had more clonal expansions than non-smokers.

This chain uses TRBV2 with TRBJ1-6, with 7 bases identical to TRBD1. This clonotype was obtained from an adult with Crohn's disease. Sequencing was done on a sample of ileal tissue. CDR3 coding DNA: TGTGCCAGCAGTGGCCCCACAGGGGCTAATTCACCCCTCCACTTT. Residues: CASSGPTGANSPLHF.